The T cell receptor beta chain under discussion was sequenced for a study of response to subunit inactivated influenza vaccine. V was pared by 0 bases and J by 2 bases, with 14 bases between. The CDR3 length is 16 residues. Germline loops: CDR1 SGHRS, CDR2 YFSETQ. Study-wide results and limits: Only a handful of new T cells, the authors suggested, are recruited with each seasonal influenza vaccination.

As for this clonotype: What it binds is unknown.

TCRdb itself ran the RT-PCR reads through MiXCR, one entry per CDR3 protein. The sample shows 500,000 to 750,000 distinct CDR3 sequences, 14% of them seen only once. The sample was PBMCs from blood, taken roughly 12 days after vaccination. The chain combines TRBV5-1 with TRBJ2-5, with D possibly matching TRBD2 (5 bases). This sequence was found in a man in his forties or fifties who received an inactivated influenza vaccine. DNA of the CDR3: TGCGCCAGCAGCTTGGTGGGTAGCGTGAGGCAAGAGACCCAGTACTTC. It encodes CASSLVGSVRQETQYF.